The 8 T cell receptor beta chains listed next were all sequenced from one sample in a study of T-cell reconstitution after alpha-beta-depleted transplantation in children. Molecular barcoding with unique molecular identifiers was used for the TCRbeta library. TCRdb redid the calling of the PCR reads with MiXCR, one entry per CDR3 protein. Among about 98,000 distinct CDR3 sequences listed, more than 20% were seen once. The material sequenced was PBMCs, taken before TCRalphabeta/CD19-depleted stem cell transplant. The receptors derive from a boy younger than 10 with acute lymphoblastic leukemia, due to receive a stem cell transplant.

This clonotype was recorded at least ten times. V and J are TRBV20-1 and TRBJ2-5; D is uncertain. Trimming removed 4 bases from V and 3 bases from J, with 9 bases in between. CDR3 size: 12 residues. Germline V gene lookup returns CDR1 DFQATT and CDR2 SNEGSKA (reference sequence). The CDR3 sequence is CSATLNKETQYF. The CDR3 DNA follows: TGCAGTGCTACCTTAAACAAAGAGACCCAGTACTTC.

V and J are TRBV3-1 and TRBJ2-2; 10 nucleotides line up with TRBD2. The V segment lost 4 bases and the J segment 5 bases; nucleotides outside the gene matches: 13. Germline V lookup: CDR1 LGHDT, CDR2 YNNKEL (reference sequence). The CDR3 length is 18 residues. The CDR3 nucleotides read TGTGCCAGCAGCCTTACTGGACTAGCGGAAAAGAGGACCGGGGAGCTGTTTTTT. Amino acid sequence: CASSLTGLAEKRTGELFF.

The gene calls are TRBV7-2 and TRBJ1-6; TRBD1 matches at 11 bases. Germline V gene sequence: CDR1 SGHTA, CDR2 FQGNSA. J was trimmed by 14 bases and V by 2 bases; bases with no gene match: 14. CDR3 length: 17 amino acids. The DNA for the CDR3 is TGTGCCAGCAGCTTAAGAACTTTGGACAGGGGGCCTAGGTCCCTCCACTTT. Protein product: CASSLRTLDRGPRSLHF.

This clonotype was recorded a few times. This rearrangement joins TRBV7-2 to TRBJ2-7, with 9 bases aligning to TRBD2. This CDR3 is 18 amino acids long. Unmatched junction bases numbered 10, after V lost 0 bases and J lost 1 base. Germline CDR1 and CDR2: SGHTA and FQGNSA. The CDR3 DNA reads TGTGCCAGCAGCTTAGCGTACTCGCGGGAGGGCGGATCCTACGAGCAGTACTTC. This encodes CASSLAYSREGGSYEQYF.

This clonotype was seen a few times. The chain combines TRBV7-7 with TRBJ2-2; 7 positions match TRBD1. V shed 5 bases, J shed 0 bases, and the junction held 3 bases outside the gene matches. The CDR3 covers 15 residues. Per germline, CDR1 SSHAT and CDR2 FNYEAQ (reference sequence). CDR3: CASSAGQANTGELFF. The CDR3 DNA sequence: TGTGCCAGCAGCGCTGGACAGGCGAACACCGGGGAGCTGTTTTTT. The entire variable domain, with the rest obtained from reference TRBV7-7 and TRBJ2-2, is as follows: GAGVSQSPRYKVTKRGQDVTLRCDPISSHATLYWYQQALGQGPEFLTYFNYEAQPDKSGLPSDRFSAERPEGSISTLTIQRTEQRDSAMYRCASSAGQANTGELFFGEGSRLTVL.

The table lists this clonotype with a count of one. The chain joins TRBV9 to TRBJ1-1; D gene ambiguous. V dropped 2 bases and J dropped 3 bases, with 8 bases sitting between them. CDR1 SGDLS and CDR2 YYNGEE come from the germline V gene. The CDR3 is made up of 13 amino acids. CDR3 nucleotide sequence: TGTGCCAGCAGCGTTTTGAGTGACACTGAAGCTTTCTTT. Amino acid sequence: CASSVLSDTEAFF.

V and J are TRBV25-1 and TRBJ2-3, with D possibly TRBD1 on 6 matching bases. The CDR3 consists of 17 residues. V was clipped by 2 bases and J by 2 bases, with 17 bases between them. Germline CDR1 MGHDK, CDR2 SYGVNS. CDR3 amino acids: CASSEKRQDKYTDTQYF. The CDR3 DNA follows: TGTGCCAGCAGTGAAAAGCGACAGGATAAATACACAGATACGCAGTATTTT.

The V call is TRBV27, the J call TRBJ2-1; 9 bases agree with TRBD1. The CDR3 has 16 residues. Looked up from germline, CDR1 is MNHEY and CDR2 is SMNVEV (reference sequence). V was clipped by 6 bases and J by 8 bases; unmatched bases: 14. CDR3 loop: CASRSLGTGPQDEQFF. The DNA for the CDR3 is TGTGCCAGCAGGAGCCTTGGGACAGGGCCCCAGGATGAGCAGTTCTTC.